This T cell receptor (beta chain) was observed in a study of T cell changes during pregnancy in multiple sclerosis. Libraries were prepared by immunoSEQ multiplex PCR; TCRdb keeps only in-frame clonotypes and omits some of them. The sample lists tens of thousands of clones; approximately 94% were seen once. The origin of this receptor is a female donor with multiple sclerosis, enrolled in a pregnancy study. The specimen was CD4+ T cells from peripheral blood mononuclear cells, collected in the second trimester of pregnancy.

The CDR3 loop is CASSLTVGELFF. The DNA for the CDR3 is TGTGCCAGCAGCCTGACTGTCGGGGAGCTGTTTTTT. The J gene is TRBJ2-2, the V gene TRBV14; D remains ambiguous. V shed 4 bases and J shed 7 bases, with 7 bases lying between them. CDR3 length: 12 residues. CDR1 SGHDN and CDR2 FVKESK come from the germline V gene.